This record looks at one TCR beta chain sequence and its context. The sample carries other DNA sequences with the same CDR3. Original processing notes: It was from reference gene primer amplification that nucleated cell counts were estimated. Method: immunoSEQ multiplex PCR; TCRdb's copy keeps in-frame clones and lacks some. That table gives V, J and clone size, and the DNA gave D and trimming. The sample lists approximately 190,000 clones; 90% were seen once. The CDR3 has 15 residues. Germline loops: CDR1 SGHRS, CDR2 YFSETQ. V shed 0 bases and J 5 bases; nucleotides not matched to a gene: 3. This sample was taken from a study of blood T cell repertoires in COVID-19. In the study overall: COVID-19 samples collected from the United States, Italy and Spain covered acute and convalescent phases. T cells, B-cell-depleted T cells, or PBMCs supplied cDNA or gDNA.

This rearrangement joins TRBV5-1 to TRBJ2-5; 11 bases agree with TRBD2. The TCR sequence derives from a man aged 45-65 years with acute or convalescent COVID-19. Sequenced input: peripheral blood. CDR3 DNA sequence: TGCGCCAGCAGCTTGGGGCTAGCGGGAGGTGAGACCCAGTACTTC. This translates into CASSLGLAGGETQYF.